One and the same sample provided the 3 T cell receptor beta chains below, sequenced in a study of beta chain features in type 1 diabetes. The entirety of the isolated RNA underwent reverse transcription, so expressed TCRB transcripts were sequenced. Sequencing used immunoSEQ multiplex PCR; TCRdb keeps in-frame clones, though not all of them. The sample has 25,000 or so clones; 55% to 75% are singletons. The material sequenced was Tregs from blood. These receptors all come from a woman aged 40 to 55 in good health.

The rearrangement links TRBV6-4 to TRBJ1-1, with D unresolved. The CDR3 runs 14 residues. V gave up 6 bases and J gave up 0 bases, with 11 bases separating them. CDR1 MRHNA and CDR2 SNTAGT come from the germline V gene. CDR3 residues: CASSPDWMNTEAFF. The CDR3 region has the DNA TGTGCCAGCAGCCCGGACTGGATGAACACTGAAGCTTTCTTT.

The genes are TRBV6-6 and TRBJ1-6; D is possibly TRBD1 (5 bases). This CDR3 region has 15 residues. With 6 bases removed from V and 6 bases from J, the gap between germline ends came to 15 bases. In germline, CDR1 is MNHNY, CDR2 SVGAGI (reference sequence). The CDR3 bases are TGTGCCAGCAGGCCTCCTCGGGGGGTTAATTCACCCCTCCACTTT. Translated, it gives CASRPPRGVNSPLHF.

By sample fraction, this clone is medium-sized. The chain combines TRBV9 with TRBJ2-2, with 9 bases that match TRBD2. The CDR3 contains 19 residues. Germline V CDR1 and CDR2: SGDLS, YYNGEE. V trimming: 2 bases; J trimming: 1 base; junction bases outside the gene matches: 12. The CDR3 sequence: CASSVGLAGNDRNTGELFF. The CDR3 DNA reads TGTGCCAGCAGCGTCGGTCTAGCGGGGAACGATAGGAACACCGGGGAGCTGTTTTTT.